One TCR beta chain is described in this entry. Its cognate antigen is unknown. These data originate in a study of T cell responses to AZD1222 COVID-19 vaccine. Study-wide results and limits: Repertoires were sampled only after the peak T cell response.

CDR1 and CDR2 from the germline V gene are MNHEY and SVGAGI. The CDR3 loop spans 14 amino acids. V lost 0 bases to trimming and J lost 8 bases, with 13 bases between them. Repertoires were generated with immunoSEQ multiplex PCR, while TCRdb's copy carries only in-frame clones and drops some. Of about 140,000 clones listed, approximately 93% are singletons. The chain links TRBV6-5 to TRBJ1-2; D call uncertain. The clonotype comes from an adult who had recovered from COVID-19. Sequences were derived from peripheral blood, sampled after recovery from COVID-19. The CDR3 sequence is CASSYSAQTAGYTF. In DNA, the CDR3 is TGTGCCAGCAGTTACTCAGCGCAGACGGCCGGCTACACCTTC.